Listed here are 25 T cell receptor beta chains from one sample, sequenced in a study of T cell repertoires in cytomegalovirus infection. TCRdb reanalysed the reads using MiXCR and keeps one entry per CDR3 protein. The table shows around 530,000 distinct CDR3 sequences, with about 30% occurring only once. Sample: PBMCs. The source is a human donor in good health (CMV status not recorded). Some clones in this sample may be carry-over from other donors' samples.

The chain couples TRBV7-4 to TRBJ1-3; D is unclear. Trimming pared 1 base from V and 4 bases from J, leaving 14 bases between. Germline CDR1 and CDR2: SGHVT and SQSDAQ. The CDR3 sequence is 16 residues long. CDR3 sequence: CASSLVGFGSGNTIYF. CDR3 sequence (DNA): TGTGCCAGCAGCTTAGTGGGTTTTGGATCGGGAAACACCATATATTTT.

There are a few counts of this clonotype. The chain couples TRBV29-1 to TRBJ2-1; D unclear. V was clipped by 5 bases and J by 6 bases, with 5 bases between them. The CDR3 has 10 amino acids. In germline, CDR1 is SQVTM, CDR2 ANQGSEA. The CDR3 loop reads CSVIGNEQFF. The CDR3 DNA is TGCAGCGTTATCGGCAATGAGCAGTTCTTC.

The count of this clonotype is one. The chain combines TRBV6-2 or TRBV6-3 with TRBJ2-7; TRBD2 agrees at 10 bases. This CDR3 region has 15 residues. The junction had 8 bases not matched to a gene; V was cut back by 7 bases and J by 2 bases. Per the germline V gene, CDR1 is MNHEY and CDR2 is SVGEGT. In nucleotides, the CDR3 is TGTGCCAGCATGGACAGGACTAGCGGTACCTACGAGCAGTACGTC. Translated, it gives CASMDRTSGTYEQYV.

V is TRBV14 and J is TRBJ1-2; D gene unclear. Per the germline V gene, CDR1 is SGHDN and CDR2 is FVKESK. V was clipped by 9 bases and J by 5 bases, with 1 base between them. This CDR3 region has 8 residues. CDR3 coding DNA: TGTGCCAGATATGGCTACACCTTC. Protein product: CARYGYTF.

This clonotype occurred a few times. The chain uses TRBV7-9 and TRBJ2-3; D not resolved. V was pared by 5 bases and J by 4 bases, with 16 bases between. CDR1 and CDR2 (germline): SEHNR, FQNEAQ (reference sequence). CDR3 length equals 15 residues. DNA for the CDR3: TGTGCCAGCAGCCCGCTTAAGGAGAAGGCAGATACGCAGTATTTT. Protein: CASSPLKEKADTQYF.

This clonotype has a handful of counts. This rearrangement joins TRBV12-3 or TRBV12-4 to TRBJ1-2; TRBD1 matches 8 bases. J gave up 7 bases and V 5 bases, and 9 bases lay outside the gene matches. CDR3 length equals 14 residues. CDR3 bases: TGTGCCAGCAGTCTCAGGGGGCGCGGACGTGGCTACACCTTC. As protein: CASSLRGRGRGYTF.

This clonotype has at least ten counts. The rearrangement joins TRBV7-9 to TRBJ2-7; D remains ambiguous. Germline CDR1 reads SEHNR; CDR2 reads FQNEAQ (reference sequence). V lost 6 bases and J lost 3, with 12 bases in between. The CDR3 is made up of 13 amino acids. For the CDR3, the DNA is TGTGCCAGCAGGCCCGACCGTCACTACGAGCAGTACTTC. The encoded protein is CASRPDRHYEQYF. Complete variable domain (other parts from reference TRBV7-9 and TRBJ2-7): DTGVSQNPRHKITKRGQNVTFRCDPISEHNRLYWYRQTLGQGPEFLTYFQNEAQLEKSRLLSDRFSAERPKGSFSTLEIQRTEQGDSAMYLCASRPDRHYEQYFGPGTRLTVT.

This clonotype has more than one count but fewer than ten. The chain links TRBV14 to TRBJ1-2; no clear D. Per the germline V gene, CDR1 is SGHDN and CDR2 is FVKESK. CDR3 length: 15 residues. V was trimmed by 0 bases and J by 6 bases, leaving 14 bases between them. The CDR3 coding sequence is TGTGCCAGCAGCCAAGATGAAAGTGTGGAGGATGGCTACACCTTC. Translation: CASSQDESVEDGYTF.

This clonotype was seen only a few times. The J gene is TRBJ1-5, the V gene TRBV7-2; the D gene is possibly TRBD1 (5 bases). CDR1 is SGHTA and CDR2 is FQGNSA in the germline V gene. Deletions cut 1 base from V and 11 bases from J, with 15 bases between. CDR3 length: 14 residues. Written as DNA, the CDR3 is TGTGCCAGCAGCTTAGAGAGAGACGGCAGGGCCCAGCATTTT. This codes for CASSLERDGRAQHF.

The CDR3: CASSQAWDSSEQFF. The CDR3 region has the DNA TGCGCCAGCAGCCAAGCATGGGACTCGAGCGAGCAGTTCTTC. The rearrangement uses TRBV4-1 and TRBJ2-1; D is possibly TRBD2 (6 bases). This CDR3 has 14 amino acids. CDR1 is MGHRA, CDR2 YSYEKL, per germline. The germline V and J ends were trimmed by 1 base and 10 bases, with 14 bases remaining between them.

The sample holds a few counts of this clonotype. Written as DNA, the CDR3 is TGTGCCAGCTGGAGCGGAACGATCTATGGCTACACCTTC. Its protein product is CASWSGTIYGYTF. J is TRBJ1-2 and V is TRBV12-3 or TRBV12-4; D ambiguous. This CDR3 comprises 13 residues. The V gene lost 8 bases and the J gene lost 4 bases, with 14 bases spanning the gap.

Ten or more counts support this clonotype. DNA for the CDR3: TGTGCCAGCAGCGCGAACTACAATGAGCAGTTCTTC. Translated, it gives CASSANYNEQFF. This sequence joins TRBV7-2 and TRBJ2-1; D unresolved. Germline V gene lookup returns CDR1 SGHTA and CDR2 FQGNSA. Trimming shortened V by 5 bases and J by 3 bases, and 5 bases separated the two germline ends. CDR3 length equals 12 residues.

This clonotype was found a few times. The J gene is TRBJ2-5, the V gene TRBV6-5; D ambiguous. V was clipped by 0 bases and J by 0 bases, with 14 bases between them. This CDR3 is 17 amino acids long. Germline V gene data show CDR1 as MNHEY and CDR2 as SVGAGI. The CDR3 DNA is TGTGCCAGCAGTTACTCGATAGACCCACTCTACCAAGAGACCCAGTACTTC. Translating gives CASSYSIDPLYQETQYF.

This clonotype was detected a few times. The rearrangement links TRBV5-6 to TRBJ2-7; 10 nucleotides align to TRBD1. After removal of 4 bases from V and 6 bases from J, the junction contained 7 bases not matched to a gene. Germline assignment: CDR1 SGHDT and CDR2 YYEEEE. CDR3 size: 14 residues. CDR3 loop: CASSVGQGSLEQYV. The CDR3 DNA reads as TGTGCCAGCAGCGTGGGACAGGGGAGCCTCGAGCAGTACGTC.

This clonotype was detected many times. This chain uses TRBV7-9 with TRBJ2-5; possibly TRBD2 for D (5 bases). V lost 5 bases, J lost 5 bases, and 15 bases lay in between. CDR1 is SEHNR and CDR2 is FQNEAQ in the germline V gene (reference sequence). CDR3 length equals 14 residues. CDR3 loop: CASSTRTAGETQYF. The CDR3 DNA reads TGTGCCAGCAGCACCCGGACTGCTGGGGAGACCCAGTACTTC.

The V gene is TRBV11-3, the J gene TRBJ2-3, with D perhaps matching TRBD1 (6 bases). This CDR3 has 16 residues. V lost 5 bases and J 0 bases, leaving 15 bases between the germline ends. Germline V gene sequence: CDR1 SGHNT, CDR2 YENEEA. CDR3 DNA: TGTGCCAGCAGCCCAGGGGAGCGCACTAGCACAGATACGCAGTATTTT. This codes for CASSPGERTSTDTQYF.

V is TRBV10-3 and J is TRBJ1-1; D gene uncertain. The CDR3 totals 14 residues. V gave up 4 bases and J gave up 4 bases, with 13 bases separating them. The germline V gene has CDR1 ENHRY and CDR2 SYGVKD. CDR3 loop: CAISVTGGVTEAFF. In nucleotides, the CDR3 is TGTGCCATCAGTGTCACGGGAGGAGTCACTGAAGCTTTCTTT.

This chain links TRBV7-3 with TRBJ2-2; D is ambiguous. Germline V gene lookup returns CDR1 SGHTA and CDR2 FQGTGA. V lost 5 bases, J lost 7 bases, and 11 bases lay in between. The CDR3 totals 13 residues. The CDR3 protein is CASSPPRDGELFF. The CDR3 nucleotides are TGTGCCAGCAGCCCACCTCGAGACGGGGAGCTGTTTTTT.

This chain connects TRBV7-9 to TRBJ1-1; D possibly corresponds to TRBD1 (5 bases). Trimming took 8 bases from V and 1 from J, leaving 11 bases between them. The germline V gene has CDR1 SEHNR and CDR2 FQNEAQ (reference sequence). This CDR3 spans 13 amino acids. Written as DNA, the CDR3 is TGTGCCAGCTTACTGGGGGGGAACACTGAAGCTTTCTTT. Translated: CASLLGGNTEAFF.

This clonotype occurred a few times. The chain joins TRBV6-2 or TRBV6-3 to TRBJ2-7, with D possibly TRBD1 on 5 matching bases. Germline-derived CDR1 and CDR2 are MNHEY and SVGEGT. V was pared by 0 bases and J by 6 bases, with 18 bases between. The CDR3 totals 16 residues. In DNA, the CDR3 is TGTGCCAGCAGTTACTCGACTTGGGGCCCGCGAAGCGAGCAGTACTTC. It yields the protein CASSYSTWGPRSEQYF.

This chain joins TRBV28 and TRBJ1-2; TRBD1 aligns across 7 bases. This CDR3 comprises 13 residues. Germline CDR1 is MDHEN and CDR2 is SYDVKM. Trimming at V came to 10 bases and at J to 5 bases, leaving 10 bases not matched to a gene. In nucleotides, the CDR3 is TGTGCCACCCAACAGGGGACCCTGTATGGCTACACCTTC. Amino acids: CATQQGTLYGYTF.

The chain has TRBV6-2 or TRBV6-3 and TRBJ1-2; 7 bases align to TRBD1. V gave up 6 bases and J gave up 8 bases; unmatched junction bases: 15. Germline V lookup: CDR1 MNHEY, CDR2 SVGEGT. The CDR3 contains 15 residues. DNA for the CDR3: TGTGCCAGCAGGACAGGAATTGGGACAGTTGGAGGCTACACCTTC. The encoded protein is CASRTGIGTVGGYTF.

This chain uses TRBV14 with TRBJ2-2; 7 nucleotides agree with TRBD2. This CDR3 spans 17 amino acids. The junction had 13 bases not matched to a gene; V was cut back by 5 bases and J by 4 bases. Germline V gives CDR1 SGHDN, CDR2 FVKESK. Here the CDR3 DNA reads TGTGCCAGCAGCGGCCAAACTAGCGCCGAGAGCACCGGGGAGCTGTTTTTT. Translated, it gives CASSGQTSAESTGELFF.

This clonotype was found many times. The chain carries TRBV7-3 and TRBJ2-3, with D perhaps TRBD2 (6 bases). Germline CDR1 is SGHTA and CDR2 is FQGTGA. With 3 bases removed from V and 2 bases from J, the gap between germline ends came to 9 bases. The CDR3 totals 14 residues. CDR3 nucleotide sequence: TGTGCCAGCAGCTTCGGGAGTTCCACAGATACGCAGTATTTT. Amino acid sequence: CASSFGSSTDTQYF.

This clonotype was counted many times. The chain recombines TRBV20-1 with TRBJ2-3; D is unresolved. Trimming stripped 3 bases from V and 0 bases from J, with 4 bases between. The length of the CDR3 is 12 residues. Germline V gives CDR1 DFQATT, CDR2 SNEGSKA (reference sequence). The CDR3 DNA reads as TGCAGTGCTAGCGGCAGCACAGATACGCAGTATTTT. Its translation is CSASGSTDTQYF.